What follows are 30 T cell receptor beta chains derived from one specimen sequenced in a study of Tregs in tolerant kidney transplant recipients. Generated by immunoSEQ multiplex PCR, the TCRdb table keeps only in-frame clones and is missing some. Seen in this sample are 50,000 or so clones; the ten most common clones hold 0.83%. The specimen was CD4+ T cells from blood, collected before the transplant. These receptors came from a human donor who received a combined kidney and bone marrow transplant.

Remarks on this clone: The read falls 3 residues short of the CDR3 end, and the missing part is taken from the germline J gene. This sequence joins TRBV2 and TRBJ1-5; D is unresolved. Trimming removed 2 bases from V and 0 bases from J, with 14 bases in between. The CDR3 sequence is 17 residues long. CDR1 and CDR2 from the germline V gene are SNHLY and FYNNEI. The CDR3 loop reads CASSERGRPSSNQPQHF. The sequenced part of the CDR3 DNA is TGTGCCAGCAGTGAACGAGGCAGGCCCTCTAGCAATCAGCCC.

Notes on this clone: The CDR3 goes on 3 residues after the read ends, and that part is filled in from the germline J gene. This chain links TRBV7-8 with TRBJ1-2, with a weak D call TRBD1 (5 bases). This CDR3 comprises 13 residues. Germline CDR1 SGHVS, CDR2 FQNEAQ. Incomplete CDR3 DNA: TGTGCCAGCAGCCCACCGGGGCGGGGGGGC. This sequence encodes CASSPPGRGG. The entire CDR3 protein reads CASSPPGRGGYTF.

With regard to this clone: The sequence runs out 3 residues before the end of the CDR3; the remainder is reconstructed from the germline J gene. The chain is built from TRBV5-1 and TRBJ1-2; TRBD1 matches at 10 bases. Per germline, CDR1 SGHRS and CDR2 YFSETQ. V dropped 4 bases and J dropped 4; count of bases not matched to a gene: 4. The CDR3 consists of 14 residues. The CDR3 bases that were read are TGCGCCAGCAGCACGACAGGGGGCTCCTATGGC. Protein: CASSTTGGSYG. The entire CDR3 is CASSTTGGSYGYTF.

Turning to this clone: The read terminates 3 residues before the CDR3 end, so the remaining end is supplied by the germline J gene. The chain links TRBV6-2 or TRBV6-3 to TRBJ2-5; D possibly corresponds to TRBD2 (5 bases). Germline V gives CDR1 MNHEY, CDR2 SVGEGT. V lost 4 bases, J lost 1 base, and 7 bases lay in between. The CDR3 covers 13 residues. CDR3 bases read: TGTGCCAGCAGTTCGGGGTTCCAAGAGACC. Translating gives CASSSGFQET. The entire CDR3 protein reads CASSSGFQETQYF.

As to this clone: The read ends 3 residues before the CDR3 terminus; that terminus is restored from the germline J gene. The chain employs TRBV7-7 and TRBJ2-3; the match to TRBD2 covers 9 bases. Trimming at V came to 5 bases and at J to 1 base, leaving 7 bases not matched to a gene. The CDR3 is 16 residues long. Looked up from germline, CDR1 is SSHAT and CDR2 is FNYEAQ (reference sequence). The sequenced CDR3 bases are TGTGCCAGCAGCCCAGATTTAGCGGGGGGCACAGATACG. It codes for CASSPDLAGGTDT. The full CDR3 protein is CASSPDLAGGTDTQYF.

Concerning this clone: The read terminates 3 residues ahead of where the CDR3 ends, so the germline J gene completes it. The V call is TRBV7-2, the J call TRBJ2-3, with 7 positions matching TRBD1. The CDR3 totals 15 residues. Germline CDR1 SGHTA, CDR2 FQGNSA. The V and J ends lost 3 bases and 0 bases, in that order; junction bases with no gene match: 3. CDR3 DNA, as far as it was read: TGTGCCAGCAGCTTGGACAGGTCTAGCACAGATACG. It codes for CASSLDRSSTDT. The whole CDR3 is CASSLDRSSTDTQYF.

With respect to this clone: From the germline J gene comes the end of the CDR3, since the read stops 3 residues before it. V and J are TRBV20-1 and TRBJ2-5, with 8 positions matching TRBD2. V trimming: 4 bases; J trimming: 7 bases; junction bases outside the gene matches: 17. This CDR3 has 16 residues. The germline CDR1 and CDR2 sequences are DFQATT and SNEGSKA (reference sequence). Here the CDR3 reads CSANRGGQWEKGTQYF. Incomplete CDR3 DNA: TGCAGTGCTAATCGGGGGGGCCAATGGGAAAAGGGGACC.

Concerning this clone: The CDR3 end falls 3 residues outside the read, so it is completed with the germline J gene. J is TRBJ2-3 and V is TRBV14; TRBD2 matches at 12 bases. The germline gives CDR1 SGHDN, CDR2 FVKESK. The CDR3 consists of 18 residues. V lost 2 bases to trimming and J lost 4 bases; unmatched junction nucleotides: 10. This chain's CDR3 is CASSQISLAGGQSDTQYF. The DNA read from the CDR3 is TGTGCCAGCAGCCAAATTTCTCTAGCGGGAGGGCAGTCAGATACG.

Of note for this clone: The read terminates 3 residues before the CDR3 end, so the remaining end is supplied by the germline J gene. The chain recombines TRBV19 with TRBJ2-5, with D tentatively TRBD2 (7 bases). The CDR3 runs 14 residues. CDR1 LNHDA and CDR2 SQIVND come from the germline V gene (reference sequence). The germline V and J ends were trimmed by 3 bases and 2 bases, with 10 bases remaining between them. The CDR3 spells CASSIGGPQETQYF. CDR3 bases read: TGTGCCAGTAGTATCGGGGGGCCTCAAGAGACC.

With respect to this clone: The missing CDR3 end, 3 residues past where the read stops, is filled in from the germline J gene. The chain links TRBV20-1 to TRBJ2-1; D uncertain. The germline V and J ends were trimmed by 7 bases and 4 bases, with 14 bases remaining between them. The CDR3 covers 13 residues. Germline CDR1 DFQATT, CDR2 SNEGSKA (reference sequence). CDR3 amino acids: CSGWLLPYNEQFF. CDR3 bases read: TGCAGTGGGTGGCTCTTACCTTACAATGAG.

Note on this clone: Read data end 3 residues before the CDR3 end; the end is taken from the germline J gene. The chain has TRBV7-2 and TRBJ2-3; the D gene is possibly TRBD2 (5 bases). This CDR3 spans 16 amino acids. Germline V lookup: CDR1 SGHTA, CDR2 FQGNSA. The ends were cut back, 0 bases at V and 8 bases at J, with 18 bases in the middle. The DNA read from the CDR3 is TGTGCCAGCAGCTTAGCTGGCGGGTGGGTCATGGCTACG. Its protein product is CASSLAGGWVMAT. The entire CDR3 protein is CASSLAGGWVMATQYF.

Turning to this clone: The read ends 3 residues before the CDR3 terminus; that terminus is restored from the germline J gene. The genes are TRBV6-2 or TRBV6-3 and TRBJ2-5; 11 bases are shared with TRBD1. The V segment lost 6 bases and the J segment 5 bases; nucleotides outside the gene matches: 5. The CDR3 totals 14 residues. The germline V gene encodes CDR1 MNHEY and CDR2 SVGEGT. CDR3: CASRRTGGAETQYF. The CDR3 bases that were read are TGTGCCAGCAGGAGGACAGGGGGCGCGGAGACC.

On this clone itself: The read ends 3 residues shy of where the CDR3 ends; the end is completed using the germline J gene. The genes are TRBV7-8 and TRBJ1-6; a possible D gene is TRBD1 (5 bases). CDR3 length: 15 residues. V lost 5 bases and J 9 bases, leaving 17 bases between the germline ends. CDR1 and CDR2 (germline): SGHVS, FQNEAQ. CDR3 sequence: CASSIRDLGGSPLHF. The sequenced CDR3 bases are TGTGCCAGCAGCATTCGGGACTTGGGGGGTTCACCC.

For this clone: Read sequence stops 3 residues before the CDR3 end, and the germline J gene provides the missing end. The V call is TRBV18, the J call TRBJ1-1; TRBD1 might be the D (6 bases). The CDR3 is made up of 14 amino acids. V lost 6 bases and J 1 base, leaving 12 bases between the germline ends. Germline V gene data show CDR1 as KGHSH and CDR2 as LQKENI. CDR3 sequence reads: CASSLGHANTEAFF. The covered CDR3 bases are TGTGCCAGCTCCCTGGGACACGCGAACACTGAA.

A word on this clone: The CDR3 end is not reached by the read, which stops 3 residues before it; the germline J gene fills it in. V usage is TRBV10-3 and J usage is TRBJ1-2; D perhaps matches TRBD1 (5 bases). This CDR3 is built from 15 residues. Trimming took off 6 bases at V and 3 bases at J, with 17 bases between the two ends. The germline V gene encodes CDR1 ENHRY and CDR2 SYGVKD. This CDR3 reads CAIRPGTLGDYGYTF. Partial CDR3 DNA: TGTGCCATCAGGCCTGGGACTTTGGGGGACTATGGC.

As concerns this clone: The read terminates 3 residues ahead of where the CDR3 ends, so the germline J gene completes it. The V gene is TRBV18, the J gene TRBJ2-5; 8 nucleotides line up with TRBD2. V was clipped by 10 bases and J by 0 bases; unmatched bases: 10. The CDR3 length is 15 residues. Germline V gives CDR1 KGHSH, CDR2 LQKENI. The sequenced part of the CDR3 DNA is TGTGCCACCAAAGCGGGACTAGGAAACCAAGAGACC. This translates into CATKAGLGNQET. The whole CDR3 protein is CATKAGLGNQETQYF.

This chain's CDR3 is CAWSQGTDTQYF. The sequenced part of the CDR3 DNA is TGTGCCTGGAGTCAGGGTACAGATACG. This chain links TRBV30 with TRBJ2-3; tentatively, D is TRBD1 (5 bases). With the read ending 3 residues before the CDR3 end, the germline J gene is used to fill in that end. Germline assignment: CDR1 GTSNPN and CDR2 SVGIG (reference sequence). The CDR3 extends over 12 amino acids. Deletions cut 2 bases from V and 3 bases from J, with 6 bases between.

The CDR3: CAWSVVRGQETQYF. Incomplete CDR3 DNA: TGTGCCTGGAGTGTGGTCAGGGGCCAAGAGACC. This chain connects TRBV30 to TRBJ2-5; possible D gene TRBD1, 6 bases. The observed sequence ends 3 residues before the CDR3 terminus, with the missing tail filled in from the germline J gene. Per germline, CDR1 GTSNPN and CDR2 SVGIG (reference sequence). The CDR3 has 14 residues. V lost 0 bases and J lost 1, with 9 bases in between.

On this clone itself: The DNA ends 3 residues before the CDR3 does, and the rest of the CDR3 is filled in from the germline J gene. V is TRBV2 and J is TRBJ2-1; 7 bases agree with TRBD2. This CDR3 has 14 residues. Germline V lookup: CDR1 SNHLY, CDR2 FYNNEI. V was clipped by 6 bases and J by 7 bases; unmatched bases: 9. The DNA read from the CDR3 is TGTGCCAGCAGGGGGGGGACTCCAGGGAATGAG. Translating it yields CASRGGTPGNE. The CDR3 in full is CASRGGTPGNEQFF.

Of note for this clone: The read terminates 3 residues before the CDR3 end, so the remaining end is supplied by the germline J gene. This chain connects TRBV2 to TRBJ2-7, with TRBD1 identical over 7 bases. Looked up from germline, CDR1 is SNHLY and CDR2 is FYNNEI. The CDR3 length is 15 residues. The ends lost 3 bases at V and 4 bases at J; junction bases unmatched: 9. CDR3 bases read: TGTGCCAGCAGTGAGATGAGACAGGGCTTATACGAG. Residues: CASSEMRQGLYE. In full, the CDR3 is CASSEMRQGLYEQYF.

Of note for this clone: The read ends 3 residues before the CDR3 terminus; that terminus is restored from the germline J gene. The chain uses TRBV7-7 and TRBJ2-3, with a weak D call TRBD2 (5 bases). Germline CDR1 SSHAT, CDR2 FNYEAQ (reference sequence). The CDR3 has 13 amino acids. V lost 4 bases to trimming and J lost 4 bases, with 9 bases between them. CDR3 bases read: TGTGCCAGCAGCTCCTACGGGGCAGATACG. Its protein is CASSSYGADT. The full CDR3 protein reads CASSSYGADTQYF.

As concerns this clone: The CDR3 goes on 3 residues after the read ends, and that part is filled in from the germline J gene. The gene calls are TRBV5-5 and TRBJ2-1; D unresolved. V shed 4 bases and J shed 4 bases, with 9 bases lying between them. The CDR3 totals 13 residues. Germline V gene lookup returns CDR1 SGHKS and CDR2 YYEKEE (reference sequence). The part of the CDR3 DNA that was read is TGTGCCAGCAGCCCCTCCACTTACAATGAG. Its protein product is CASSPSTYNE. The whole CDR3 region reads CASSPSTYNEQFF.

In regard to this clone: The read ends 3 residues early relative to the CDR3; the germline J gene fills the gap. The chain combines TRBV6-2 or TRBV6-3 with TRBJ2-3; no clear D gene. The V gene lost 4 bases and the J gene lost 0 bases, with 8 bases spanning the gap. The CDR3 runs to 14 residues. From germline, CDR1 is MNHEY and CDR2 SVGEGT. The CDR3 is CASSSRSSTDTQYF. CDR3 DNA (partial): TGTGCCAGCAGTTCGCGGTCTAGCACAGATACG.

As for this clone: The CDR3 end is not reached by the read, which stops 3 residues before it; the germline J gene fills it in. The V gene is TRBV30, the J gene TRBJ2-1; TRBD1 aligns across 9 bases. The CDR3 runs 15 residues. Per the germline V gene, CDR1 is GTSNPN and CDR2 is SVGIG (reference sequence). V was clipped by 3 bases and J by 7 bases; unmatched bases: 10. The CDR3 DNA, read in part, is TGTGCCTGGAGGGTTGGGGACAGGGATGGGAATGAG. It codes for CAWRVGDRDGNE. The whole CDR3 sequence is CAWRVGDRDGNEQFF.

As for this clone: Read coverage stops 3 residues before the CDR3 terminus; the germline J gene supplies the remainder. The J gene is TRBJ1-1, the V gene TRBV30, with 7 bases lining up with TRBD1. V trimming: 0 bases; J trimming: 0 bases; junction bases outside the gene matches: 7. Germline loops: CDR1 GTSNPN, CDR2 SVGIG (reference sequence). CDR3 length: 16 amino acids. Here the CDR3 reads CAWSVQTGRMNTEAFF. CDR3 bases read: TGTGCCTGGAGTGTACAGACAGGGAGGATGAACACTGAA.

Concerning this clone: With the read ending 3 residues before the CDR3 end, the germline J gene is used to fill in that end. The gene calls are TRBV5-1 and TRBJ2-2; TRBD2 agrees at 11 bases. The CDR3 is made up of 16 amino acids. Germline V gene lookup returns CDR1 SGHRS and CDR2 YFSETQ. The ends lost 4 bases at V and 4 bases at J; junction bases unmatched: 6. Partial CDR3 DNA: TGCGCCAGCAGCACTAGCGGGAGCCTCCCCACCGGGGAG. This codes for CASSTSGSLPTGE. The CDR3 in its entirety is CASSTSGSLPTGELFF.

A word on this clone: The read terminates 3 residues ahead of where the CDR3 ends, so the germline J gene completes it. The chain combines TRBV19 with TRBJ2-7, with 11 bases matching TRBD2. After removal of 5 bases from V and 2 bases from J, the junction contained 8 bases not matched to a gene. Germline CDR1 LNHDA, CDR2 SQIVND (reference sequence). This CDR3 is 16 amino acids long. CDR3 DNA, as far as it was read: TGTGCCAGTAGTTCCGCCGGGACTAGCGGTGCCTACGAG. Protein: CASSSAGTSGAYE. The entire CDR3 reads CASSSAGTSGAYEQYF.

As regards this clone: The CDR3 extends 3 residues past the end of the read, so its final part is completed from the germline J gene. The rearrangement joins TRBV2 to TRBJ2-6; D uncertain. The length of the CDR3 is 15 residues. V lost 11 bases and J lost 6, with 20 bases in between. Germline V gene sequence: CDR1 SNHLY, CDR2 FYNNEI. The CDR3 loop reads CALPAHRVEANVLTF. The DNA read from the CDR3 is TGTGCCCTACCGGCCCACCGGGTGGAGGCCAACGTC.

Comments on this clone: The CDR3 end lies 3 residues beyond the end of the read and is filled in from the germline J gene. The V call is TRBV19, the J call TRBJ1-1; D may be TRBD1 (6 bases). Germline values: CDR1 LNHDA, CDR2 SQIVND (reference sequence). V was shortened by 6 bases and J by 6 bases, with 20 bases between the two germline ends. This CDR3 is 15 amino acids long. The CDR3 here is CASRARGALRAEAFF. Partial CDR3 DNA: TGTGCCAGTAGGGCCCGGGGGGCGCTTAGGGCTGAA.

Points on this clone: The read ends 3 residues shy of where the CDR3 ends; the end is completed using the germline J gene. The chain carries TRBV19 and TRBJ1-6; no definite D call. Germline loops: CDR1 LNHDA, CDR2 SQIVND (reference sequence). Trimming left V 6 bases short and J 10 bases short, with 22 bases between. This CDR3 spans 16 amino acids. The part of the CDR3 DNA that was read is TGTGCCAGTAGAATGGCAGGCAGCCTCTCCACATCACCC. Protein product: CASRMAGSLSTSP. The complete CDR3 sequence is CASRMAGSLSTSPLHF.